These T cell receptor beta chains were read from a single sample in a study of T cell repertoires in cytomegalovirus infection. One entry per CDR3 protein, called by TCRdb with MiXCR from the reads. The sample records about 400,000 distinct CDR3 sequences, 18% being singletons. The sequenced material came from PBMCs. The receptor set was obtained from a human donor in good health (CMV status not recorded). Some clones in this sample may be carry-over from other donors' samples. CDR3s include the opening cysteine and the closing phenylalanine or tryptophan. Each record gives: clone size, J gene, V gene, CDR3 protein. Size is stated for part of the rows, as once, few or many counts, or as a class when the clone is expanded.

>-|TRBJ2-1|TRBV27
CASSKTTGDEQFF
>-|TRBJ1-2|TRBV12-3/TRBV12-4
CASSRPGQGGYTF
>few|TRBJ2-3|TRBV12-5
CASGLVSPLSTDTQYF
>-|TRBJ2-1|TRBV10-3
CAITTSGRTSNEQFF
>many|TRBJ1-3|TRBV7-2
CASSRRHHSDTIYF
>many|TRBJ2-5|TRBV2
CASSLTPGGETQYF
>many|TRBJ1-1|TRBV6-2/TRBV6-3
CASSYSFRDTEAFF
>many|TRBJ2-7|TRBV7-8
CASSPKDHRAEQYF
>few|TRBJ1-6|TRBV27
CASSFYRVNSPLHF
>-|TRBJ1-1|TRBV18
CASSPTGRITEAFF
>many|TRBJ2-7|TRBV7-6
CASSLNDRGGYEQYF
>few|TRBJ2-1|TRBV5-4
CASSLAGTRTYNEQFF
>few|TRBJ2-3|TRBV7-9
CASSPWGKGGTDTQYF
>-|TRBJ2-1|TRBV2
CASRGQEQFF
>many|TRBJ1-2|TRBV12-3/TRBV12-4
CASSLAEAVYGYTF
>many|TRBJ1-5|TRBV7-2
CASSSPHRTGKKAGQPQHF
>few|TRBJ2-3|TRBV6-6
CASSSWTQFGTQYF
>few|TRBJ1-6|TRBV18
CASSFGQGGNSPLHF
>few|TRBJ2-5|TRBV4-2
CASSQERSSGGLGETQYF
>many|TRBJ1-2|TRBV7-2
CASSVRQGVNYGYTF
>few|TRBJ2-2|TRBV2
CASRDRATGELFF
>-|TRBJ2-4|TRBV25-1
CASSEWGGGIQYF
>many|TRBJ2-7|TRBV10-3
CAISDVTQTGTSANEQYF
>-|TRBJ2-7|TRBV7-2
CASSLDGRASYEQYF
>few|TRBJ1-1|TRBV5-1
CASRVQESMNTEAFF
>-|TRBJ1-1|TRBV5-4
CASSEGAMEAFF
>-|TRBJ1-5|TRBV12-3/TRBV12-4
CASAQQLWPQHF
>many|TRBJ1-1|TRBV7-2
CASSLVAGEGAFF
>many|TRBJ2-5|TRBV7-7
CASSSDDRETQYF
>many|TRBJ2-1|TRBV7-9
CASSPLAGGRNEQFF
>few|TRBJ1-2|TRBV4-2
CASSHPRGAITF
>-|TRBJ2-1|TRBV5-4
CASSYGGSAYNEQFF
>many|TRBJ2-7|TRBV7-2
CASSSAPAEQYF
>-|TRBJ1-1|TRBV5-6
CASSLGGGRDTEAFF
>few|TRBJ2-3|TRBV20-1
CSARHDLGLRNTQYF
>-|TRBJ2-3|TRBV6-5
CASRQDTDTQYF
>many|TRBJ1-5|TRBV7-8
CASSLERFHREHF
>-|TRBJ1-2|TRBV29-1
CSAGTVEGYTF
>many|TRBJ2-3|TRBV7-2
CASTPTPGLAGGDTQYF
>many|TRBJ1-5|TRBV7-6
CASSPTDGANQPQHF
>-|TRBJ2-1|TRBV11-2
CASSWTPVNEQFF
>-|TRBJ2-5|TRBV6-2/TRBV6-3
CASSRPPPSETQYF
>-|TRBJ1-4|TRBV19
CASSIVTGVTTNEKLFF
>-|TRBJ2-3|TRBV7-9
CANSFLWGASTDTQYF
>many|TRBJ2-1|TRBV7-2
CASSFSGTSYYNEQFF
>few|TRBJ1-6|TRBV20-1
CSARAAGNSPLHF
>many|TRBJ2-5|TRBV7-2
CASSLALRGSGETQYF
>few|TRBJ1-2|TRBV2
CASIGGYYGYTF
>few|TRBJ2-1|TRBV7-8
CASSFGPPAGREQFF
>many|TRBJ2-3|TRBV11-2
CASSLSADTQYF
>few|TRBJ2-3|TRBV30
CAWSPRDRQGDTQYF
>-|TRBJ1-1|TRBV11-2
CASSRSLGRTEAFF
>-|TRBJ2-1|TRBV4-1
CASSLLGTSDEQFF